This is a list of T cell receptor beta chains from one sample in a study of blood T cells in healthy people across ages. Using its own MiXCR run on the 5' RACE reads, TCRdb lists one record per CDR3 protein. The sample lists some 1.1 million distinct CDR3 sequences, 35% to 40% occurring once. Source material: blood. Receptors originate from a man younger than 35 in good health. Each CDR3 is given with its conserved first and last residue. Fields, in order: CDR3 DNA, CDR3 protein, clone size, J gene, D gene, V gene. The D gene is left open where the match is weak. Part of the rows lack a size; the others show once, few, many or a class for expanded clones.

DNA: TGTGCCATCAGTGAGTCTTCGAGAGTTTGGACACCTGGCTACACCTTC
CDR3: CAISESSRVWTPGYTF
size: few
J: TRBJ1-2
D: NA
V: TRBV10-3

DNA: TGTGCCAGTCGAGGGGGGGGGCGAAATAATTCACCCCTCCACTTT
CDR3: CASRGGGRNNSPLHF
size: few
J: TRBJ1-6
D: NA
V: TRBV25-1

DNA: TGTGCCAGCAGCCTACGAGGGGCAAGAAATGAAAAACTGTTTTTT
CDR3: CASSLRGARNEKLFF
size: many
J: TRBJ1-4
D: NA
V: TRBV6-2/TRBV6-3

DNA: TGTGCCAGCATCGACGGAAGAACAGGGGGCGTCACAGATACGCAGTATTTT
CDR3: CASIDGRTGGVTDTQYF
size: few
J: TRBJ2-3
D: TRBD1
V: TRBV7-9

DNA: TGCGCCAGCAGCCAAGGGTCGAAGGAAAGCATTCAGTACTTC
CDR3: CASSQGSKESIQYF
size: NA
J: TRBJ2-4
D: NA
V: TRBV5-1

DNA: TGCAGTGCTAGCCTCCCCCCGGGACTCTCTTACAATGAGCAGTTCTTC
CDR3: CSASLPPGLSYNEQFF
size: many
J: TRBJ2-1
D: NA
V: TRBV20-1

DNA: TGTGCCAGCAGTCACACAGAACTGGGGAACTATGGCTACACCTTC
CDR3: CASSHTELGNYGYTF
size: few
J: TRBJ1-2
D: NA
V: TRBV6-5

DNA: TGTGCCAGTAGTTGGCAGGGGCGCAATGAGCAGTTCTTC
CDR3: CASSWQGRNEQFF
size: few
J: TRBJ2-1
D: NA
V: TRBV19

DNA: TGTGCCAGCGCGCCCCGGGACCCCATTACTCCTATGCATGGCTACACCTTC
CDR3: CASAPRDPITPMHGYTF
size: many
J: TRBJ1-2
D: NA
V: TRBV21-1

DNA: TGTGCCAGCAGCCAAGGATCTAGCGAGCAGTACTTC
CDR3: CASSQGSSEQYF
size: few
J: TRBJ2-7
D: NA
V: TRBV3-1

DNA: TGTGCCAGCGGGGCTACTAGAAATGAGCAGTTCTTC
CDR3: CASGATRNEQFF
size: few
J: TRBJ2-1
D: NA
V: TRBV2

DNA: TGTGCCAGCAGCTCCCGGACAGGGTCGCAGTATTTT
CDR3: CASSSRTGSQYF
size: few
J: TRBJ2-3
D: TRBD1
V: TRBV7-2

DNA: TGTGCCAGCAGTTTACGCCGTCGGACAGGGAATCAGCCCCAGCATTTT
CDR3: CASSLRRRTGNQPQHF
size: NA
J: TRBJ1-5
D: TRBD1
V: TRBV28

DNA: TGTGCCAGCAGCGTAGCGGGGCTTCAGGATGGCTACACCTTC
CDR3: CASSVAGLQDGYTF
size: NA
J: TRBJ1-2
D: NA
V: TRBV9

DNA: TGTGCCAGCATCTCGTGGACAGGGGCAAAGATGGATACGCAGTATTTT
CDR3: CASISWTGAKMDTQYF
size: NA
J: TRBJ2-3
D: TRBD1
V: TRBV6-1

DNA: TGCAGTGCTAGTCGGCAGGGGGCCTCGGTGAACACTGAAGCTTTCTTT
CDR3: CSASRQGASVNTEAFF
size: few
J: TRBJ1-1
D: TRBD1
V: TRBV20-1

DNA: TGCAGTGCTACGGTGGGAGGCCGAAACACCATATATTTT
CDR3: CSATVGGRNTIYF
size: once
J: TRBJ1-3
D: NA
V: TRBV20-1